The present TCR beta chain was sequenced within a study of graft-versus-host responses after intestinal transplantation. At the level of the study: Transplants given to recipients were multivisceral, liver-intestinal, or isolated intestinal. All recipients were given anti-thymocyte globulin induction, and tacrolimus and steroids were then administered for around three years.

TCRdb's copy holds only in-frame clones and misses some; the assay was immunoSEQ multiplex PCR. The table includes 95,000 or so clones, 80% to 95% detected once. There are 13 residues in the CDR3. CDR1 is SGHDT, CDR2 YYEEEE, per germline. Sample: PBMCs, taken around 450 days after intestinal transplant. The V gene is TRBV5-6, the J gene TRBJ2-5, with D maybe TRBD1 (6 bases). The J call is uncertain, as TRBJ2-7 better fits the DNA end. The TCR comes from a human patient who received an intestinal transplant, so some T cells may come from the graft donor. The DNA for the CDR3 is TGTGCCAGCAGCTTGAACAGGGTCCACGAGCAGTACTTC. Translating it yields CASSLNRVHEQYF.